What follows describes a single TCR beta chain. Its antigen target is currently unknown. Base qualities are not provided; no much larger clone lies one nucleotide away. Each collaborating institution followed its own protocols to collect whole blood in K2EDTA tubes. For TCRbeta analysis, collaborators shipped samples in one of three forms: frozen whole blood, isolated PBMCs, or DNA extracted from either of those sample types. TCRbeta CDR3 regions were amplified from genomic DNA using the immunoSEQ Assay, a bias-controlled multiplex PCR. Turning to the authors' computational methods: The number of nucleated cells in each sample was estimated by amplification of reference gene primers within the assay. To quantify the absolute abundance of each unique TCRbeta CDR3 rearrangement, sequence reads were collapsed and filtered. For each sample, productive Simpson clonality was calculated by taking the square root of Simpson's diversity index across productive rearrangements. Sourced from immuneACCESS, this table was stored by TCRdb with only in-frame sequences that have V and J called. A share of the clones is absent; for the studies checked, an unresolved V gene accounts for under half, and the remainder has no known explanation. That table supplies the V and J calls and clone size; D and trimming were determined from the DNA. The sample table contains under 140,000 clones; only one count was recorded for about 80% of them. The leading ten clones occupy 3% to 4.5% of the sample.

V lost 6 bases and J lost 4 bases; the stretch between them is 9 bases long. From the cysteine through the phenylalanine, the CDR3 covers 13 amino acids. Left in the record is the CDR3 DNA by itself, 39 bases read in frame from the first base. CDR1 and CDR2 are read off the germline V gene as SNHLY and FYNNEI. These data belong to a study of blood T cell repertoires in COVID-19 (TCRdb year 2020). Looking at the study overall: Samples from collaborators originated in the United States, Italy and Spain and spanned both the acute and convalescent phases of COVID-19. The sample metadata nearly always contained a de-identified subject ID, COVID-19 status, age in years and sex. The repertoires were released in a freely available public database intended as a resource for research on the immune response to SARS-CoV-2. Subjects who had been exposed to COVID-19, were actively infected with it, or had recovered from it provided the deeply sampled blood TCRbeta repertoires that made up the dataset. The prospective study material was composed of cDNA or gDNA derived from T cells, B-cell-depleted T cells, or PBMCs. Samples came from the ongoing ImmuneRACE study (first 160 participants) plus 1,254 subjects from 6 global collaborators. Where available, HLA class I and class II types were obtained from metadata supplied by the sample provider rather than from assay-based typing. Summary of the overall study and its limitations: The quantity of clinical and demographic metadata differed by source and by participant and was supplied without curation.

Sequencing was carried out using peripheral blood. This receptor was identified in a woman of 80 years or more with acute or convalescent COVID-19. Here the chain combines TRBV2 and TRBJ2-2, with a weak D call of TRBD1 (5 bases match). The CDR3 here reads CASRDSFTGELFF. In nucleotides, the sequence is TGTGCCAGCAGAGACAGTTTCACCGGGGAGCTGTTTTTT.